This TCR beta chain was recovered during a study of CXCR3-negative and CXCR3-positive naive CD8 T cells. Study-wide findings and caveats: In naive cells, CXCR3-negative and CXCR3-positive subsets had similar TRBV-TRBJ usage; memory cells differed. More hydrophobic TRB CDR3s were found in CXCR3-positive naive cells than in CXCR3-negative naive cells. Cryopreserved PBMCs had partly decreased CXCR3 expression; fresh PBMCs were used in most assays.

Via 5' RACE with UMI labels, TRB cDNA libraries were prepared. No DNA is given; TCRdb re-called the 5' RACE reads and lists each CDR3 protein once. This repertoire includes nearly 110,000 distinct CDR3 sequences. The CDR3 sequence is 17 residues long. Germline CDR1 reads LGHDT; CDR2 reads YNNKEL (reference sequence). As for this clonotype: Its antigen is not known.

The sample was naive CXCR3+ CD8+ T cells from blood. Subset given: CD45RO-CCR7+CD27+CD95- naive CD8+ T cells expressing CXCR3 (TNR3+). This TCR derives from a human donor in good health. Some clones in this sample may be carry-over from other donors' samples. This sequence joins TRBV3-1 and TRBJ2-1; TCRdb's assignment of TRBD2 cannot be checked, as there is no DNA. The CDR3 reads CASSQDAGGDSYNEQFF.